This T cell receptor (beta chain) was sequenced in a study of blood T cell repertoires in COVID-19. Turning to the study itself: Collection of acute and convalescent COVID-19 samples took place in the United States, Italy and Spain. PBMCs, B-cell-depleted T cells, or T cells provided the cDNA or gDNA that made up the material.

Authors' data handling: The assay estimated nucleated cells by amplifying reference gene primers. Sequencing was performed with immunoSEQ multiplex PCR; in TCRdb, only in-frame clones are kept and a portion is missing. Clone size and the V and J calls come from that table; the DNA yielded D and trimming. Of about 190,000 clones in the sample, around 79% are singletons; the top ten hold around 12%. Germline V gene lookup returns CDR1 MDHEN and CDR2 SYDVKM. This CDR3 contains 17 residues. The V segment lost 5 bases and the J segment 0 bases; nucleotides outside the gene matches: 10. The source is a woman between 45 and 65 years old with acute or convalescent COVID-19. The sample taken for sequencing was peripheral blood. The chain links TRBV28 to TRBJ1-5; TRBD1 agrees at 7 bases. The CDR3 coding sequence is TGTGCCAGCAGTCCCACCGAAGGGACAGTTAGCAATCAGCCCCAGCATTTT. It is translated as CASSPTEGTVSNQPQHF. Using reference TRBV28 and TRBJ1-5 for the parts outside the CDR3, the full variable domain is DVKVTQSSRYLVKRTGEKVFLECVQDMDHENMFWYRQDPGLGLRLIYFSYDVKMKEKGDIPEGYSVSREKKERFSLILESASTNQTSMYLCASSPTEGTVSNQPQHFGDGTRLSIL.